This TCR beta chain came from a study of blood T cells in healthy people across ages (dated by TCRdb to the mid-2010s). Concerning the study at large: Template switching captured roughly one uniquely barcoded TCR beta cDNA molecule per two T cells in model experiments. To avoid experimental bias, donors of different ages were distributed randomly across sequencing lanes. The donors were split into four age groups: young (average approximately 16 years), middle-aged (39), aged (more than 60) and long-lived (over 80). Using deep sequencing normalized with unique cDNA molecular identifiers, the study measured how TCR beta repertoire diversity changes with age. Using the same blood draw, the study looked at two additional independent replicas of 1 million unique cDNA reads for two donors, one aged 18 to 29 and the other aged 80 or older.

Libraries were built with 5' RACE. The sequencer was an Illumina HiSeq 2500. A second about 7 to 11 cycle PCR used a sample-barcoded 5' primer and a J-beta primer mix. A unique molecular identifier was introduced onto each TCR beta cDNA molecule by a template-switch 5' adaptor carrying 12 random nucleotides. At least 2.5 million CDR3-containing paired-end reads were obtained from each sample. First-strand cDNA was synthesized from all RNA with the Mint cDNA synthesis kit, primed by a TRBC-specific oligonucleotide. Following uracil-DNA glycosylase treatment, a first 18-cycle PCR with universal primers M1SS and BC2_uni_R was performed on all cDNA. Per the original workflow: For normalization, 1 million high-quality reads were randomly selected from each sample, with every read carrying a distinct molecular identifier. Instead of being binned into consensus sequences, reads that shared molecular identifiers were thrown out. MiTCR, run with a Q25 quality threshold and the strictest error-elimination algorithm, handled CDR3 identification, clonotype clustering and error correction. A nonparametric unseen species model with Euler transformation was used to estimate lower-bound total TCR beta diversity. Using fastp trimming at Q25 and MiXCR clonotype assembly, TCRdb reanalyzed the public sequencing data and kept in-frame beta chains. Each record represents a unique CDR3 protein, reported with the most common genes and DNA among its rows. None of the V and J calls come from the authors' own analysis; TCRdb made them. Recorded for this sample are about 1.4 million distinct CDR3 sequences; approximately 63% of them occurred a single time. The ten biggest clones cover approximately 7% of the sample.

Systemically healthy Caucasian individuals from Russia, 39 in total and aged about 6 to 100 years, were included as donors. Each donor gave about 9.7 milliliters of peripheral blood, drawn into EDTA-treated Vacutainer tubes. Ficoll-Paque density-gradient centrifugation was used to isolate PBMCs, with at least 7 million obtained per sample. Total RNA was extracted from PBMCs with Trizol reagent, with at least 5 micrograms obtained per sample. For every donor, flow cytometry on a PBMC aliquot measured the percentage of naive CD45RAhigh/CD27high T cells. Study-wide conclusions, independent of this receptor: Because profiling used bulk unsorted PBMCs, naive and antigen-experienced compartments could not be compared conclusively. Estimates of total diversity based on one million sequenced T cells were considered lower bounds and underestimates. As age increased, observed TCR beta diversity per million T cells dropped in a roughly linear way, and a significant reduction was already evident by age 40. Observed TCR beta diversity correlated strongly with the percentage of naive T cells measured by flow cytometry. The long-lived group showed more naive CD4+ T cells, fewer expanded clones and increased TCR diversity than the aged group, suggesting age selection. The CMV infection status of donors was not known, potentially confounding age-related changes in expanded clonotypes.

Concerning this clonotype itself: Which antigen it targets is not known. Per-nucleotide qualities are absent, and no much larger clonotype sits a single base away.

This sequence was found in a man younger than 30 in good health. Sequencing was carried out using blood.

The DNA reads TGCGCCAGCAGCCAAGTCCTGTGGGGTGACAATGAAGCTTTCTTT. Its protein reads: CASSQVLWGDNEAFF. The chain is encoded by TRBV4-1 joined to TRBJ1-1; the D gene identity is not certain. There are 15 amino acids in the CDR3, from cysteine to phenylalanine inclusive. The retained sequence is limited to the CDR3, 45 bases, with the frame set at the first base. The V end loses 1 base and the J end loses 7 bases, and a stretch of 16 bases separates them. The germline V gene supplies CDR1 MGHRA and CDR2 YSYEKL.